What follows are 9 T cell receptor beta chains derived from one specimen sequenced in a study of T cells in localized non-small cell lung cancer. The repertoire was sequenced with immunoSEQ multiplex PCR; TCRdb's copy has only in-frame clones and lacks some. The sample carries over 20,000 clones, over 70% recorded once. The sample here was peripheral blood, taken before any cancer treatment. The receptors shown here come from a man aged 40 to 75 with stage III squamous cell lung carcinoma.

This CDR3 is CASSVQGTYNSPLHF. As DNA, the CDR3 is TGTGCCAGCAGTGTACAGGGAACCTATAATTCACCCCTCCACTTT. The chain employs TRBV27 and TRBJ1-6; tentatively, D is TRBD1 (6 bases). Germline V CDR1 and CDR2: MNHEY, SMNVEV (reference sequence). V gave up 5 bases and J gave up 2 bases, with 10 bases separating them. CDR3 length: 15 amino acids.

In this sample, this clone turned up once. The J gene is TRBJ2-6, the V gene TRBV27; 10 bases match TRBD1. The CDR3 covers 17 residues. From germline, CDR1 is MNHEY and CDR2 SMNVEV (reference sequence). Trimming took 8 bases from V and 4 from J; bases not matched to a gene: 11. In DNA form, the CDR3 reads TGTGCCAGCGCTAAGGGACAGGGGTCCTCCGGGGCCAACGTCCTGACTTTC. This translates into CASAKGQGSSGANVLTF.

The chain uses TRBV2 and TRBJ2-1, with 7 positions matching TRBD2. CDR1 is SNHLY and CDR2 is FYNNEI in the germline V gene. Germline trimming cut 2 bases from V and 2 bases from J; bases unmatched to any gene: 3. CDR3 length: 15 amino acids. CDR3 sequence reads: CASSESGGPYNEQFF. In nucleotides, the CDR3 is TGTGCCAGCAGTGAATCGGGGGGACCCTACAATGAGCAGTTCTTC.

V gene TRBV30 combines with J gene TRBJ2-1, with D perhaps given as TRBD1 or TRBD2 (5 bases each). CDR1 and CDR2 (germline): GTSNPN, SVGIG (reference sequence). V was cut by 3 bases and J by 6 bases, with 9 bases left in between. The CDR3 has 12 residues. CDR3: CAWRGTVNEQFF. CDR3 coding DNA: TGTGCCTGGAGGGGGACCGTCAATGAGCAGTTCTTC.

This clone has only a few counts. This chain links TRBV19 with TRBJ1-5, with a weak D call TRBD1 (5 bases). Germline V gives CDR1 LNHDA, CDR2 SQIVND (reference sequence). CDR3 length: 14 residues. Trimming stripped 4 bases from V and 2 bases from J, with 9 bases between. CDR3 sequence: CASSTARGNQPQHF. CDR3 DNA sequence: TGTGCCAGTAGTACGGCCAGGGGCAATCAGCCCCAGCATTTT.

The chain is built from TRBV27 and TRBJ1-5; no clear D. Per germline, CDR1 MNHEY and CDR2 SMNVEV (reference sequence). V lost 5 bases and J lost 0, with 20 bases in between. This CDR3 is 18 amino acids long. In DNA form, the CDR3 reads TGTGCCAGCAGTATGAAACTGGGCGGGCGTAATAGCAATCAGCCCCAGCATTTT. It yields the protein CASSMKLGGRNSNQPQHF.

J is TRBJ2-3 and V is TRBV5-1; TRBD2 agrees at 7 bases. From germline, CDR1 is SGHRS and CDR2 YFSETQ. The CDR3 is 16 residues long. The V gene end was trimmed by 7 bases and the J gene end by 4 bases; junction bases not matched to a gene: 15. The CDR3 DNA is TGCGCCAGCCACCTAGGAGGCGGACTAGGGCCAGATACGCAGTATTTT. This sequence encodes CASHLGGGLGPDTQYF.

This clone was found once. The chain carries TRBV6-6 and TRBJ1-1; 9 bases are shared with TRBD1. After removal of 10 bases from V and 4 bases from J, the junction contained 7 bases not matched to a gene. The CDR3 contains 13 residues. Germline assignment: CDR1 MNHNY and CDR2 SVGAGI (reference sequence). CDR3 sequence (DNA): TGTGCCATACAGGGGGCAAGTGGCACTGAAGCTTTCTTT. Translating it yields CAIQGASGTEAFF.

The J gene is TRBJ2-3, the V gene TRBV5-1; 8 bases line up with TRBD2. The J segment lost 1 base and the V segment lost 4 bases, leaving 2 bases of the junction unmatched. Germline V lookup: CDR1 SGHRS, CDR2 YFSETQ. The CDR3 sequence is 14 residues long. The DNA of the CDR3 is TGCGCCAGCAGCCCCGGGGGGGGCACAGATACGCAGTATTTT. This encodes CASSPGGGTDTQYF.